The TCR beta chain described here comes from a study of T cells in Graves' hyperthyroidism and ophthalmopathy. This CDR3 contains 16 residues. With 6 bases clipped from V and 6 bases from J, the junction kept 13 bases outside the gene matches. Amplified TCR beta CDR3 regions derived from RNA transcripts. RT-PCR in the first round (using the HTBI primer set) targeted the TCR CDR3. TCRdb independently ran MiXCR on the multiplex PCR reads; one entry per CDR3 protein. The table lists around 700,000 distinct CDR3 sequences, under 20% of them singletons, with over 15% in the top ten. Comments on this clonotype: Its antigen is as yet unknown.

Whole-study results and caveats: Median prediction lead before ophthalmopathy onset was 5.5 to 7 months with the model. Also found in blood were most expanded thyroid clonotypes above 0.001.

Together with thyroid ultrasound, orbital computed tomography, serum thyroxine and TRAb, clinical symptoms were used for diagnoses. It was 10 ml of fresh peripheral blood that supplied the PBMCs. The rearrangement links TRBV12-3 or TRBV12-4 to TRBJ1-3; 8 bases match TRBD1. This TCR was recovered from a woman in her forties or fifties with Graves' hyperthyroidism that later progressed to Graves' ophthalmopathy. The sequencing input was blood. CDR3 amino acids: CASRDDRGSIENTIYF. DNA of the CDR3: TGTGCCAGCAGAGACGACAGGGGAAGTATAGAAAACACCATATATTTT.